The rows below give T cell receptor beta chains drawn from one sample of a study of shared clonotypes between healthy human individuals. Measured with immunoSEQ multiplex PCR; TCRdb has only the in-frame clones, and not every one. This table holds over 1.4 million clones, over 95% found once. The sample was naive CD4+ T cells sorted from blood. Every receptor here comes from a young man in good health. CDR3s leave out the opening cysteine and the closing phenylalanine or tryptophan. The D gene is left open where the match is weak.

v_call: TRBV28
d_call: TRBD1
j_call: TRBJ1-4
cdr3_aa: ASSPTGGDEKLF

v_call: TRBV5-4
d_call: TRBD2
j_call: TRBJ2-3
cdr3_aa: ASYRVAGGKITDTQY

v_call: TRBV4-1
d_call: NA
j_call: TRBJ1-4
cdr3_aa: ASSQGGEKLF

v_call: TRBV25-1
d_call: NA
j_call: TRBJ1-1
cdr3_aa: ASSELNPTEAF

v_call: TRBV5-4
d_call: NA
j_call: TRBJ2-7
cdr3_aa: ASSLSASPGVSYEQY

v_call: TRBV25-1
d_call: NA
j_call: TRBJ2-1
cdr3_aa: ASSEFRTQF

v_call: TRBV29-1
d_call: NA
j_call: TRBJ2-7
cdr3_aa: SVRGNYEQY

v_call: TRBV30
d_call: NA
j_call: TRBJ2-5
cdr3_aa: AWSVLWTQQETQY

v_call: TRBV29-1
d_call: NA
j_call: TRBJ2-7
cdr3_aa: SAVATSSYEQY

v_call: TRBV28
d_call: NA
j_call: TRBJ1-2
cdr3_aa: ASTSESNYGYT

v_call: TRBV4-1
d_call: TRBD2
j_call: TRBJ2-5
cdr3_aa: ASSQDRTSGRGQETQY

v_call: TRBV27
d_call: TRBD1
j_call: TRBJ1-5
cdr3_aa: ASSLKGDRGQIYQPQH

v_call: TRBV29-1
d_call: TRBD2
j_call: TRBJ2-3
cdr3_aa: SVDWPPGLAGDTQY

v_call: TRBV5-4
d_call: NA
j_call: TRBJ2-3
cdr3_aa: ASSPPPPRLRTDTQY

v_call: TRBV4-1
d_call: NA
j_call: TRBJ2-1
cdr3_aa: ASSQERTGVPYNEQF

v_call: TRBV5-6
d_call: NA
j_call: TRBJ1-1
cdr3_aa: ASSLAPRGEAF

v_call: TRBV7-2
d_call: TRBD2
j_call: TRBJ2-1
cdr3_aa: ASSPGGPYNEQF

v_call: TRBV7-9
d_call: TRBD1
j_call: TRBJ2-1
cdr3_aa: ASSPRDRGHNEQF

v_call: TRBV19
d_call: TRBD1
j_call: TRBJ1-4
cdr3_aa: ASSIGRTGATEKLF

v_call: TRBV5-1
d_call: TRBD2
j_call: TRBJ2-2
cdr3_aa: ASSFSGRDFTGELF

v_call: TRBV7-3
d_call: NA
j_call: TRBJ2-7
cdr3_aa: ASSRDISYEQY

v_call: TRBV5-1
d_call: TRBD2
j_call: TRBJ2-1
cdr3_aa: ASSPQREAPGNEQF

v_call: TRBV6-5
d_call: NA
j_call: TRBJ2-7
cdr3_aa: ASSPFSAISYEQY

v_call: TRBV10-2
d_call: TRBD2
j_call: TRBJ2-5
cdr3_aa: ASSRASGIGETQY

v_call: TRBV11-2
d_call: NA
j_call: TRBJ2-7
cdr3_aa: ASSLITGNEQY

v_call: TRBV5-4
d_call: TRBD2
j_call: TRBJ2-7
cdr3_aa: ASSILAGAYEQY

v_call: TRBV5-1
d_call: TRBD1
j_call: TRBJ2-5
cdr3_aa: ASTRDRETQY

v_call: TRBV28
d_call: NA
j_call: TRBJ2-3
cdr3_aa: ASRSSTDTQY

v_call: TRBV18
d_call: NA
j_call: TRBJ2-7
cdr3_aa: ASSPLPQSYEQY

v_call: TRBV18
d_call: TRBD1
j_call: TRBJ2-7
cdr3_aa: ASSRRQGTSYEQY

v_call: TRBV18
d_call: NA
j_call: TRBJ2-7
cdr3_aa: ASSTNREGFPYEQY

v_call: TRBV5-6
d_call: NA
j_call: TRBJ2-1
cdr3_aa: ASSSKQGPSYNEQF

v_call: TRBV5-4
d_call: TRBD2
j_call: TRBJ2-7
cdr3_aa: ASSLEAGEGYEQY

v_call: TRBV10-3
d_call: TRBD1
j_call: TRBJ2-7
cdr3_aa: AIREATGGYNEQY

v_call: TRBV9
d_call: NA
j_call: TRBJ2-3
cdr3_aa: ASSVDPRTDTQY

v_call: TRBV5-5
d_call: NA
j_call: TRBJ2-7
cdr3_aa: ASSPITMVLSYEQY

v_call: TRBV7-9
d_call: NA
j_call: TRBJ2-1
cdr3_aa: ASSLGPMLNNEQF

v_call: TRBV29-1
d_call: NA
j_call: TRBJ2-7
cdr3_aa: SVAHRDEQY

v_call: TRBV10-3
d_call: NA
j_call: TRBJ2-7
cdr3_aa: AISGQQGSSYEQY

v_call: TRBV18
d_call: NA
j_call: TRBJ2-7
cdr3_aa: ASSPLRNEQY

v_call: TRBV6-5
d_call: NA
j_call: TRBJ2-5
cdr3_aa: ASSPQKSGPTQY